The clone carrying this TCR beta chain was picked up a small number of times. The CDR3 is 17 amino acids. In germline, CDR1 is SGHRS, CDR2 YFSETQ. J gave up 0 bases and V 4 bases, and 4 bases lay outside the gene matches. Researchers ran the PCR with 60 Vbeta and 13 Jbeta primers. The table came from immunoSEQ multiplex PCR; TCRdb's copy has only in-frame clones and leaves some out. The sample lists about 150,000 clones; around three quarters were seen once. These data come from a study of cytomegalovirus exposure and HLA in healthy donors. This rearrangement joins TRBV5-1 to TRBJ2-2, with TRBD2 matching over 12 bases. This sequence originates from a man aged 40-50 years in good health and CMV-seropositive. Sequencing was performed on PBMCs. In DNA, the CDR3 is TGCGCCAGCAGCGAGTGGACTAGCGGGACGAACACCGGGGAGCTGTTTTTT. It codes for CASSEWTSGTNTGELFF.